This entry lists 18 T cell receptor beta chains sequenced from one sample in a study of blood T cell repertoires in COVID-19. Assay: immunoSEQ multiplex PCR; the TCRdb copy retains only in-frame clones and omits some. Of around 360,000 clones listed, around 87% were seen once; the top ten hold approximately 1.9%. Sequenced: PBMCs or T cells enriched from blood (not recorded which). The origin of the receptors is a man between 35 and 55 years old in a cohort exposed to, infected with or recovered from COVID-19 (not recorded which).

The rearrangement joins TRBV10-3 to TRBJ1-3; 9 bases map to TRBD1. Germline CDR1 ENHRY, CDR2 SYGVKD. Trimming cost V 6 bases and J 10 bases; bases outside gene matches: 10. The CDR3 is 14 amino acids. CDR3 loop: CAISDRGNSVTIYF. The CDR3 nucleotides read TGTGCCATCAGCGACAGGGGGAATAGTGTGACCATATATTTT.

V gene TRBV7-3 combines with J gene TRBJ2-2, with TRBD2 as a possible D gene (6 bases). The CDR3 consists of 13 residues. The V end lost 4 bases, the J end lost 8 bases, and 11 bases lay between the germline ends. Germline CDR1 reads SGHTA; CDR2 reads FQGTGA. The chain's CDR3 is CASSSGLQGELFF. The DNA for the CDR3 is TGTGCCAGCAGCTCGGGACTCCAGGGGGAGCTGTTTTTT.

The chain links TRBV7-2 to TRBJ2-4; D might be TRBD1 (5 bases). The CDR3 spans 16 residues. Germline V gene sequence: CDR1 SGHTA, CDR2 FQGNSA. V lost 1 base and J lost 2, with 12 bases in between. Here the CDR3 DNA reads TGTGCCAGCAGCTTAGGTTCAGGGCCTACCAAAAACATTCAGTACTTC. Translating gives CASSLGSGPTKNIQYF.

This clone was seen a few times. The CDR3 coding sequence is TGTGCCAGTAAAGGGGCTCCGGTTTCACCCCTCCACTTT. It codes for CASKGAPVSPLHF. The V gene is TRBV19, the J gene TRBJ1-6; a possible D gene is TRBD1 (5 bases). Germline assignment: CDR1 LNHDA and CDR2 SQIVND (reference sequence). The V end lost 7 bases, the J end lost 9 bases, and 13 bases lay between the germline ends. CDR3 length equals 13 residues.

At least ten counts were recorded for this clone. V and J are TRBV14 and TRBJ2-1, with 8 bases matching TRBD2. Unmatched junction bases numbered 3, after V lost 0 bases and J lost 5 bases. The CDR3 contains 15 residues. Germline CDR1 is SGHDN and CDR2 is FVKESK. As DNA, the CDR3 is TGTGCCAGCAGCCAAGAGAGCGGGAGTGACAATGAGCAGTTCTTC. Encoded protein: CASSQESGSDNEQFF.

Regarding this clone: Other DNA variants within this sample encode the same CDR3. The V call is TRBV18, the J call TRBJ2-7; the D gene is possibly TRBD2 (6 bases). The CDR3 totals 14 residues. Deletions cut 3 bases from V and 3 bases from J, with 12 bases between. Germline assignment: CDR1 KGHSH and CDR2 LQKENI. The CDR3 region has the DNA TGTGCCAGCTCACCTGGAACTAGCAACTACGAGCAGTACTTC. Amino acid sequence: CASSPGTSNYEQYF.

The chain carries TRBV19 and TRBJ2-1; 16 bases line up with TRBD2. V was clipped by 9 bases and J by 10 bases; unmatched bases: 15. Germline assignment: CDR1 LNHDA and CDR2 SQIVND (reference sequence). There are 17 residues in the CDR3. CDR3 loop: CASHLRGLAGGSNEQFF. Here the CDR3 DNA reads TGTGCCAGCCACCTAAGGGGACTAGCGGGAGGGTCCAACGAGCAGTTCTTC.

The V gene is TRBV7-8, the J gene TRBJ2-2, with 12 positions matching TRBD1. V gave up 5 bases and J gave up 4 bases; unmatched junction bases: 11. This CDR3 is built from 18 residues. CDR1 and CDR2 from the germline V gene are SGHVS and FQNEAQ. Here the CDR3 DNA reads TGTGCCAGCAGCCCAAGGCCTGGGACAGGGGGCGGCACCGGGGAGCTGTTTTTT. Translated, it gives CASSPRPGTGGGTGELFF. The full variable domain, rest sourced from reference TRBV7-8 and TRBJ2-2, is GAGVSQSPRYKVAKRGQDVALRCDPISGHVSLFWYQQALGQGPEFLTYFQNEAQLDKSGLPSDRFFAERPEGSVSTLKIQRTQQEDSAVYLCASSPRPGTGGGTGELFFGEGSRLTVL.

The CDR3 loop reads CASSIAYRGPGANVLTF. CDR3 coding DNA: TGTGCCAGTAGTATAGCTTACAGGGGGCCTGGGGCCAACGTCCTGACTTTC. V and J are TRBV19 and TRBJ2-6; 9 bases line up with TRBD1. In germline, CDR1 is LNHDA, CDR2 SQIVND (reference sequence). The ends lost 1 base at V and 2 bases at J; junction bases unmatched: 3. The CDR3 spans 17 residues.

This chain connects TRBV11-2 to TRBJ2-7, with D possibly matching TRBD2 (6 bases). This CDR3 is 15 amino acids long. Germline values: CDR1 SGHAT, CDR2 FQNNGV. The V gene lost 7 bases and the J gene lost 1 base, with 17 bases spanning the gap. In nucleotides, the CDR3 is TGTGCCAGCACCCCGAGCCGGGAGTCATCCTACGAGCAGTACTTC. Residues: CASTPSRESSYEQYF.

CDR3 in DNA: TGTGCCAGCAGCCTGGAGCGCGACTACGAGCAGTACTTC. Translation gives CASSLERDYEQYF. V is TRBV4-2 and J is TRBJ2-7; D gene ambiguous. Germline assignment: CDR1 LGHNA and CDR2 YNFKEQ. Trimming removed 4 bases at V and 3 bases at J, with 10 bases between. This CDR3 is 13 amino acids long.

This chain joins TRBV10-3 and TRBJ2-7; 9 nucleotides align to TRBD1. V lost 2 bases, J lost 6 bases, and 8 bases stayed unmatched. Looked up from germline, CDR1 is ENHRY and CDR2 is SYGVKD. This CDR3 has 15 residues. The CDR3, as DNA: TGTGCCATCAGTGAGGCTATACAGGGGGCTTCCGAGCAGTACTTC. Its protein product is CAISEAIQGASEQYF.

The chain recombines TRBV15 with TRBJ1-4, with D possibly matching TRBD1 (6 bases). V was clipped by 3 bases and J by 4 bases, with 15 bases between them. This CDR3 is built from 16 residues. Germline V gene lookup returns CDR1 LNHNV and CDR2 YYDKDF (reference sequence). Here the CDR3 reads CATSSYRTANNEKLFF. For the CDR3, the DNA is TGTGCCACCAGCAGCTACAGGACAGCGAATAATGAAAAACTGTTTTTT.

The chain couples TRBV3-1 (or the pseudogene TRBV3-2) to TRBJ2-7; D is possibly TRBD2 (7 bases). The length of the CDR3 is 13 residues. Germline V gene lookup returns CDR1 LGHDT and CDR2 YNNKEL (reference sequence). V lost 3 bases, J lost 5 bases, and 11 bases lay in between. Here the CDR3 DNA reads TGTGCCAGCAGCCACAGGGGAGGGAACGAGCAGTACTTC. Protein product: CASSHRGGNEQYF.

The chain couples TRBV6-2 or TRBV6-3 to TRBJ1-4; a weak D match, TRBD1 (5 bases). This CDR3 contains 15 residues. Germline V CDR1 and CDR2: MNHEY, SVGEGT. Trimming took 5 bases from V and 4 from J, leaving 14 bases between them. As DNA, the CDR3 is TGTGCCAGCAGTGACGCGACAGCACTTAATGAAAAACTGTTTTTT. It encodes CASSDATALNEKLFF.

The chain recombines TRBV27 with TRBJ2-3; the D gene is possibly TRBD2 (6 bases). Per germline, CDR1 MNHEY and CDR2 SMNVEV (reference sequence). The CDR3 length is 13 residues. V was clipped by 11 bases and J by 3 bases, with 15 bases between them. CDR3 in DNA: TGTGCCGCACTAAAGAGCGGGACAGATACGCAGTATTTT. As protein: CAALKSGTDTQYF.

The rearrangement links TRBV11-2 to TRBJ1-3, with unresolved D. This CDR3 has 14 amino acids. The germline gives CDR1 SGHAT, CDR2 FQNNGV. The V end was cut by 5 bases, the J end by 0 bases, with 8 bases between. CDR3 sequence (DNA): TGTGCCAGCAGCCCAGTCAACTCTGGAAACACCATATATTTT. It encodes CASSPVNSGNTIYF.

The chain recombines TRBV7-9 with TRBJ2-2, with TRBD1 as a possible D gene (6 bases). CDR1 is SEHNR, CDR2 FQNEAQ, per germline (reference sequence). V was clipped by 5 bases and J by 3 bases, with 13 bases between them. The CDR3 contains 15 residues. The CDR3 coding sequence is TGTGCCAGCAGCGTCGGAGAGGGGGACACCGGGGAGCTGTTTTTT. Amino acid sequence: CASSVGEGDTGELFF.